This TCR beta chain was captured in a study of metastatic and nonmetastatic thyroid tumors. Study-level information: Repertoires were compared across blood and tumor or nodule tissue from malignant and benign thyroid patients. The study's findings and limits: Across blood and tumor, TCR beta diversity in malignant thyroid tumors was reportedly significantly higher than in benign nodules.

This clone was counted ten times or more. Its specificity is unknown. Thyroid surgery had not been preceded by any treatment in any patient. Under the authors' procedure: The distant-metastasis classifier for papillary thyroid cancer was built from CDR3 differences across clinicopathological groups. TCRdb re-called the PCR reads via MiXCR. The V and J calls and clone size come from TCRdb's table, not from the authors' own analysis. The sample consists of around 35,000 clones, approximately 18% of them appearing once. Germline V CDR1 and CDR2: LNHDA, SQIVND (reference sequence). The V gene end was trimmed by 4 bases and the J gene end by 0 bases; junction bases not matched to a gene: 4. The CDR3 contains 15 residues.

The source is a male donor with papillary thyroid cancer or a benign thyroid nodule (not recorded which). Some clones in this sample may be carry-over from other donors' samples. Sequenced material: blood. This rearrangement joins TRBV19 to TRBJ2-5; 8 bases match TRBD1. CDR3 bases: TGTGCCAGTAGTACGGGACAGGCGTACCAAGAGACCCAGTACTTC. Its translation: CASSTGQAYQETQYF.